This T cell receptor beta chain originates from a study of CD8 T cells in ankylosing spondylitis. This clonotype turned up a few times. Its antigen is as yet unknown. The V gene's germline CDR1 is SGDLS and CDR2 YYNGEE. The CDR3 runs 15 residues. With 0 bases clipped from V and 4 bases from J, the junction kept 7 bases outside the gene matches. Molecular-barcoded quantitative 5'-RACE produced these TCR beta libraries. TCRdb redid the calling of the 5' RACE reads with MiXCR, one entry per CDR3 protein. The data contain about 200,000 distinct CDR3 sequences, more than 5.5% of them seen just once; the ten biggest clones take up approximately 15%. Overall study results and limits: Past studies reported some motif variants in reactive arthritis synovial fluid and blood. Reported data indicate significant enrichment of disease-linked clones within matched ankylosing spondylitis synovial fluid. Disease-associated clones were CD8+ and fairly uncommon in peripheral blood. It appeared that ankylosing spondylitis blood was characterized by a TCR beta motif of several highly homologous variants.

This TCR was recovered from a male donor with ankylosing spondylitis. The rearrangement joins TRBV9 to TRBJ2-7; 7 nucleotides align to TRBD1. The source material was blood, either unsorted or a sorted T cell fraction (not recorded which). DNA of the CDR3: TGTGCCAGCAGCGTAGAAGTAGGGGGCGCTTACGAGCAGTACTTC. It translates to CASSVEVGGAYEQYF. The variable domain in full, completed from reference TRBV9 and TRBJ2-7, reads DSGVTQTPKHLITATGQRVTLRCSPRSGDLSVYWYQQSLDQGLQFLIQYYNGEERAKGNILERFSAQQFPDLHSELNLSSLELGDSALYFCASSVEVGGAYEQYFGPGTRLTVT.